These T cell receptor beta chains were read from a single sample in a study of cytomegalovirus exposure and HLA in healthy donors. The data were produced by immunoSEQ multiplex PCR, yet TCRdb's version contains in-frame clones alone and is incomplete. The sample carries 80,000 to 90,000 clones, approximately 71% recorded once. Sequencing was done on a sample of PBMCs. The origin of the receptors is a middle-aged man in good health and CMV-seronegative. CDR3s include the opening cysteine and the closing phenylalanine or tryptophan. The D gene is left open where the match is weak. The size entry is marked missing in some rows and otherwise reads once, few, many or a size class.

CDR3 protein: CASSLGTGEVSPLHF
CDR3 DNA: TGTGCCAGCAGCTTAGGAACAGGGGAAGTTTCACCCCTCCACTTT
V gene: TRBV7-9
J gene: TRBJ1-6
clone size: -
D gene: TRBD1

CDR3 protein: CASTRGGTGIRVNEKLFF
CDR3 DNA: TGTGCCAGCACCCGCGGGGGGACTGGGATTCGGGTGAATGAAAAACTGTTTTTT
V gene: TRBV28
J gene: TRBJ1-4
clone size: -
D gene: -

CDR3 protein: CASSGTAYNSPLHF
CDR3 DNA: TGTGCCAGCAGCGGGACAGCTTATAATTCACCCCTCCACTTT
V gene: TRBV28
J gene: TRBJ1-6
clone size: -
D gene: TRBD1

CDR3 protein: CASFHTFRGPGNTIYF
CDR3 DNA: TGTGCCAGCTTTCACACCTTCAGGGGCCCTGGAAACACCATATATTTT
V gene: TRBV28
J gene: TRBJ1-3
clone size: -
D gene: -

CDR3 protein: CASSLVPPEQYF
CDR3 DNA: TGCGCCAGCAGCTTGGTCCCCCCGGAGCAGTACTTC
V gene: TRBV5-1
J gene: TRBJ2-7
clone size: once
D gene: -

CDR3 protein: CASSQEEQGSLNQPQHF
CDR3 DNA: TGCGCCAGCAGCCAAGAAGAACAGGGGAGCCTAAATCAGCCCCAGCATTTT
V gene: TRBV4-1
J gene: TRBJ1-5
clone size: -
D gene: TRBD1

CDR3 protein: CASSGGRDTDGTQYF
CDR3 DNA: TGTGCCAGTAGTGGGGGTCGGGACACGGACGGGACCCAGTACTTC
V gene: TRBV19
J gene: TRBJ2-5
clone size: few
D gene: -

CDR3 protein: CASSQESNSYEQYF
CDR3 DNA: TGCGCCAGCAGCCAAGAATCCAACTCCTACGAGCAGTACTTC
V gene: TRBV4-1
J gene: TRBJ2-7
clone size: -
D gene: -

CDR3 protein: CASRNPGGTYEQYF
CDR3 DNA: TGTGCCAGCAGAAATCCAGGGGGGACCTACGAGCAGTACTTC
V gene: TRBV28
J gene: TRBJ2-7
clone size: -
D gene: -

CDR3 protein: CASNLQGRGNQPQHF
CDR3 DNA: TGTGCCAGCAACCTACAGGGTAGGGGCAATCAGCCCCAGCATTTT
V gene: TRBV28
J gene: TRBJ1-5
clone size: -
D gene: -

CDR3 protein: CASIRGWTEAFF
CDR3 DNA: TGTGCCAGCATAAGGGGCTGGACTGAAGCTTTCTTT
V gene: TRBV6-1
J gene: TRBJ1-1
clone size: -
D gene: -

CDR3 protein: CASSRRLASTDTQYF
CDR3 DNA: TGTGCCAGCAGCCGCCGACTAGCGAGCACAGATACGCAGTATTTT
V gene: TRBV13
J gene: TRBJ2-3
clone size: -
D gene: TRBD2

CDR3 protein: CASSKTGKEQPQHF
CDR3 DNA: TGTGCCAGTAGCAAGACAGGGAAGGAACAGCCCCAGCATTTT
V gene: TRBV28
J gene: TRBJ1-5
clone size: -
D gene: TRBD1

CDR3 protein: CASSLGRGQNNSPLHF
CDR3 DNA: TGTGCCAGCAGCTTGGGTAGGGGACAGAATAATTCACCCCTCCACTTT
V gene: TRBV5-4
J gene: TRBJ1-6
clone size: -
D gene: TRBD1

CDR3 protein: CASRGPNTEAFF
CDR3 DNA: TGTGCCAGCCGCGGCCCGAACACTGAAGCTTTCTTT
V gene: TRBV7-9
J gene: TRBJ1-1
clone size: -
D gene: -

CDR3 protein: CASSDGGSTGELFF
CDR3 DNA: TGTGCCAGCAGCGACGGGGGTAGCACCGGGGAGCTGTTTTTT
V gene: TRBV2
J gene: TRBJ2-2
clone size: -
D gene: -

CDR3 protein: CASSPAQPSYNEQFF
CDR3 DNA: TGTGCCAGCAGCCCAGCACAGCCCTCCTACAATGAGCAGTTCTTC
V gene: TRBV27
J gene: TRBJ2-1
clone size: few
D gene: -

CDR3 protein: CASSVEQGASNQPQHF
CDR3 DNA: TGTGCCAGCAGTGTCGAACAGGGGGCCAGCAATCAGCCCCAGCATTTT
V gene: TRBV6-1
J gene: TRBJ1-5
clone size: -
D gene: TRBD1

CDR3 protein: CASRVATNEKLFF
CDR3 DNA: TGCGCCAGCCGAGTTGCAACTAATGAAAAACTGTTTTTT
V gene: TRBV5-1
J gene: TRBJ1-4
clone size: -
D gene: -

CDR3 protein: CASSPLITGTEQPQHF
CDR3 DNA: TGTGCCAGCAGTCCACTTATCACAGGGACAGAACAGCCCCAGCATTTT
V gene: TRBV28
J gene: TRBJ1-5
clone size: -
D gene: TRBD1

CDR3 protein: CASSVGAGVMNTEAFF
CDR3 DNA: TGTGCCAGCAGCGTAGGGGCAGGGGTTATGAACACTGAAGCTTTCTTT
V gene: TRBV9
J gene: TRBJ1-1
clone size: -
D gene: -

CDR3 protein: CATSRDLPQGRVTKNEQYF
CDR3 DNA: TGTGCCACCAGCAGAGATCTACCCCAGGGGCGGGTTACAAAGAACGAGCAGTACTTC
V gene: TRBV15
J gene: TRBJ2-7
clone size: -
D gene: -

CDR3 protein: CASSSPPGQGGEQYF
CDR3 DNA: TGTGCCAGCAGCTCCCCCCCGGGACAGGGAGGAGAGCAGTACTTC
V gene: TRBV7-9
J gene: TRBJ2-7
clone size: once
D gene: TRBD1

CDR3 protein: CASSYDRANSPLHF
CDR3 DNA: TGTGCCAGCAGTTACGACAGGGCCAATTCACCCCTCCACTTT
V gene: TRBV6-5
J gene: TRBJ1-6
clone size: -
D gene: TRBD1

CDR3 protein: CASSGLRMVYNSPLHF
CDR3 DNA: TGTGCCAGTTCAGGGCTCCGAATGGTGTATAATTCACCCCTCCACTTT
V gene: TRBV19
J gene: TRBJ1-6
clone size: -
D gene: -